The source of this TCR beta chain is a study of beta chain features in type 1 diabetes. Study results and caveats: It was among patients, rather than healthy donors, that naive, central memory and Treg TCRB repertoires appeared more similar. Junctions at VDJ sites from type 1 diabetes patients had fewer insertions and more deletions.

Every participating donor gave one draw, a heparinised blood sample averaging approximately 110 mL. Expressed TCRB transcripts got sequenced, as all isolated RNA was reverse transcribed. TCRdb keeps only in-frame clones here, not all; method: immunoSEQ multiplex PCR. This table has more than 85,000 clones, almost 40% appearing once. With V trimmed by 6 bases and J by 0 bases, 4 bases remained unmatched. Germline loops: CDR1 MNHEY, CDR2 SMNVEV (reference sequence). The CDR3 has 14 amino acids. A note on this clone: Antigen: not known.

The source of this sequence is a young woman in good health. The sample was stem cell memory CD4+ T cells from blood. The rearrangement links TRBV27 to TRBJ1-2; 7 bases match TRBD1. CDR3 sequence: CASRSQGSNYGYTF. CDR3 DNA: TGTGCCAGCAGATCACAGGGGTCTAACTATGGCTACACCTTC.